Each of the 31 T cell receptor beta chains below was sequenced from the same sample in a study of cytomegalovirus exposure and HLA in healthy donors. The PCR ran on 60 Vbeta and 13 Jbeta primers. Sequencing was performed with immunoSEQ multiplex PCR; in TCRdb, only in-frame clones are kept and a portion is missing. The data contain about 75,000 clones, approximately 80% of them singletons. The sample comprised PBMCs. The receptors were gathered from a man between 65 and 85 years old in good health and CMV-seropositive.

CDR3 sequence (DNA): TGCGCCAGCAGCCAAGATTGGAGCAGGGGGCGAAGCACTGAAGCTTTCTTT. Amino acid sequence: CASSQDWSRGRSTEAFF. This chain connects TRBV4-1 to TRBJ1-1; TRBD1 agrees at 8 bases. The CDR3 has 17 amino acids. The germline V gene has CDR1 MGHRA and CDR2 YSYEKL. The ends lost 0 bases at V and 4 bases at J; junction bases unmatched: 10.

The gene calls are TRBV10-3 and TRBJ1-1; tentatively, D is TRBD1 (6 bases). This CDR3 is 15 amino acids long. V shed 0 bases and J shed 0 bases, with 8 bases lying between them. Germline lookup yields CDR1 ENHRY and CDR2 SYGVKD. The CDR3, as DNA: TGTGCCATCAGTGAGTCCACAGGGCTGAACACTGAAGCTTTCTTT. This sequence encodes CAISESTGLNTEAFF.

This sequence joins TRBV6-1 and TRBJ1-2; 8 nucleotides match TRBD1. Germline V CDR1 and CDR2: MNHNS, SASEGT. The CDR3 is 15 residues long. With V trimmed by 8 bases and J by 2 bases, 10 bases remained unmatched. CDR3 loop: CASHAYRGINYGYTF. In nucleotides, the CDR3 is TGTGCCAGCCACGCCTACAGGGGGATCAACTATGGCTACACCTTC.

The chain joins TRBV9 to TRBJ2-2; 11 bases agree with TRBD1. The V gene's germline CDR1 is SGDLS and CDR2 YYNGEE. CDR3 length: 16 residues. The junction had 5 bases not matched to a gene; V was cut back by 2 bases and J by 5 bases. The CDR3 nucleotides read TGTGCCAGCAGCGTCGCGGGACAGGGGGTTACCGGGGAGCTGTTTTTT. It specifies CASSVAGQGVTGELFF.

This chain uses TRBV18 with TRBJ2-7; tentatively, D is TRBD2 (6 bases). Germline CDR1 is KGHSH and CDR2 is LQKENI. The V gene lost 6 bases and the J gene lost 4 bases, with 10 bases spanning the gap. The CDR3 is 12 residues long. The CDR3 loop is CASSLEGYEQYF. DNA for the CDR3: TGTGCCAGCTCGTTGGAGGGGTACGAGCAGTACTTC.

The CDR3 protein is CASSASRGHNQPQHF. CDR3 DNA sequence: TGTGCCAGTAGTGCATCCAGGGGGCACAATCAGCCCCAGCATTTT. V and J are TRBV19 and TRBJ1-5; 8 bases are shared with TRBD1. Germline CDR1 reads LNHDA; CDR2 reads SQIVND (reference sequence). V gave up 5 bases and J gave up 3 bases; unmatched junction bases: 6. The CDR3 length is 15 residues.

The CDR3 sequence: CASSPSGVNTEAFF. The DNA of the CDR3 is TGTGCCAGTAGCCCGAGCGGGGTGAACACTGAAGCTTTCTTT. The genes are TRBV19 and TRBJ1-1; D not resolved. Germline V gene lookup returns CDR1 LNHDA and CDR2 SQIVND (reference sequence). V lost 6 bases, J lost 0 bases, and 11 bases lay in between. CDR3 length equals 14 residues.

The chain links TRBV4-2 to TRBJ2-7; TRBD2 agrees at 9 bases. The germline V gene encodes CDR1 LGHNA and CDR2 YNFKEQ. V shed 0 bases and J 2 bases; nucleotides not matched to a gene: 2. The CDR3 length is 15 residues. CDR3 in DNA: TGTGCCAGCAGCCAAGAAGGCGGGAGGGCCTACGAGCAGTACTTC. Translating gives CASSQEGGRAYEQYF.

This chain uses TRBV6-1 with TRBJ2-1; possible D gene TRBD1, 6 bases. Germline CDR1 and CDR2: MNHNS and SASEGT. The CDR3 has 14 residues. The V and J ends lost 4 bases and 4 bases respectively, with 11 bases between them. In nucleotides, the CDR3 is TGTGCCAGCAGTGGGGGACAAAGTTACAATGAGCAGTTCTTC. The encoded protein is CASSGGQSYNEQFF.

The gene calls are TRBV7-2 and TRBJ2-5; D possibly corresponds to TRBD2 (5 bases). The CDR3 runs 13 residues. V was shortened by 7 bases and J by 5 bases, with 14 bases between the two germline ends. CDR1 and CDR2 from the germline V gene are SGHTA and FQGNSA. The CDR3 coding sequence is TGTGCCAGCACCCCTCGGGGATCGGAGACCCAGTACTTC. It codes for CASTPRGSETQYF.

The chain is built from TRBV4-3 and TRBJ2-2; possible D gene TRBD2, 6 bases. Trimming cost V 0 bases and J 7 bases, with 18 bases left between them. The CDR3 extends over 17 amino acids. Germline loops: CDR1 LGHNA, CDR2 YSLEER. CDR3 in amino acids: CASSQDVSGQTIGELFF. CDR3 coding DNA: TGCGCCAGCAGCCAAGACGTAAGCGGGCAAACCATCGGGGAGCTGTTTTTT.

This chain uses TRBV2 with TRBJ2-7, with TRBD1 matching 7 bases. The CDR3 runs to 14 residues. The germline CDR1 and CDR2 sequences are SNHLY and FYNNEI. With V trimmed by 3 bases and J by 4 bases, 6 bases remained unmatched. The CDR3 spells CASSDKRGPYEQYF. As DNA, the CDR3 is TGTGCCAGCAGTGATAAAAGGGGGCCGTACGAGCAGTACTTC.

This sequence joins TRBV7-2 and TRBJ2-2, with 7 bases identical to TRBD1. CDR3 size: 17 residues. Germline values: CDR1 SGHTA, CDR2 FQGNSA. The trim removed 6 bases at V and 2 bases at J, leaving 12 bases unmatched. The CDR3 DNA follows: TGTGCCAGCAGACAATGGACGGGACAGACAAACACCGGGGAGCTGTTTTTT. Protein sequence: CASRQWTGQTNTGELFF.

The rearrangement joins TRBV10-3 to TRBJ1-1; unclear D gene. CDR1 and CDR2 (germline): ENHRY, SYGVKD. The V end was cut by 8 bases, the J end by 0 bases, with 7 bases between. This CDR3 region has 12 residues. In nucleotides, the CDR3 is TGTGCCATCGGTGCTATGAACACTGAAGCTTTCTTT. Amino acid sequence: CAIGAMNTEAFF.

The chain's CDR3 is CSVEGRVNTGELFF. The CDR3 DNA sequence: TGCAGCGTTGAAGGCAGGGTGAACACCGGGGAGCTGTTTTTT. This sequence joins TRBV29-1 and TRBJ2-2, with D possibly TRBD1 on 5 matching bases. Between the trimmed V and J ends, which lost 1 base and 1 base, there was a span of 7 bases. The CDR3 consists of 14 residues. Per the germline V gene, CDR1 is SQVTM and CDR2 is ANQGSEA.

CDR3 sequence: CASSRGSSQGAEAFF. In DNA form, the CDR3 reads TGTGCCAGTAGTAGAGGATCTTCACAGGGCGCTGAAGCTTTCTTT. J is TRBJ1-1 and V is TRBV19, with a tentative D call TRBD1 (6 bases). CDR3 length equals 15 residues. Trimming shortened V by 4 bases and J by 6 bases, and 18 bases separated the two germline ends. CDR1 is LNHDA, CDR2 SQIVND, per germline (reference sequence).

This rearrangement joins TRBV9 to TRBJ1-4; tentatively, D is TRBD1 (6 bases). The CDR3 contains 14 residues. Germline assignment: CDR1 SGDLS and CDR2 YYNGEE. Trimming shortened V by 2 bases and J by 5 bases, and 10 bases separated the two germline ends. Here the CDR3 DNA reads TGTGCCAGCAGCGTCGGACAGCAAAATGAAAAACTGTTTTTT. Translated, it gives CASSVGQQNEKLFF.

This chain connects TRBV18 to TRBJ1-3; D is undetermined. This CDR3 region has 14 residues. Trimming shortened V by 0 bases and J by 2 bases, and 5 bases separated the two germline ends. CDR1 is KGHSH, CDR2 LQKENI, per germline. The CDR3 loop is CASSPPAPGNTIYF. CDR3 nucleotides: TGTGCCAGCTCACCACCGGCCCCTGGAAACACCATATATTTT.

The chain links TRBV11-3 to TRBJ2-1; 7 nucleotides align to TRBD2. Germline V gene data show CDR1 as SGHNT and CDR2 as YENEEA. V lost 3 bases, J lost 7 bases, and 9 bases stayed unmatched. This CDR3 region has 15 residues. The CDR3 loop is CASSLEGRGGNEQFF. The CDR3 bases are TGTGCCAGCAGCTTGGAGGGGAGGGGAGGGAATGAGCAGTTCTTC.

The chain combines TRBV7-9 with TRBJ2-7, with TRBD2 identical over 12 bases. The J segment lost 2 bases and the V segment lost 2 bases, leaving 4 bases of the junction unmatched. The germline gives CDR1 SEHNR, CDR2 FQNEAQ (reference sequence). The CDR3 has 16 amino acids. The CDR3 DNA reads TGTGCCAGCAGCTTAAGGACTAGCGGGGCCGCCTACGAGCAGTACTTC. Encoded protein: CASSLRTSGAAYEQYF.

The gene calls are TRBV2 and TRBJ2-3; D perhaps matches TRBD1 (5 bases). V dropped 6 bases and J dropped 1 base, with 8 bases sitting between them. Germline V lookup: CDR1 SNHLY, CDR2 FYNNEI. The CDR3 spans 13 residues. The CDR3 DNA follows: TGTGCCAGCAGGGGGCTAGGCACAGATACGCAGTATTTT. Translated: CASRGLGTDTQYF.

The chain employs TRBV6-6 and TRBJ2-7; a weak D match, TRBD2 (5 bases). Germline loops: CDR1 MNHNY, CDR2 SVGAGI (reference sequence). The CDR3 covers 14 residues. V lost 2 bases and J lost 5, with 13 bases in between. CDR3 DNA sequence: TGTGCCAGCAGTTACGGTCGGGATGATAACGAGCAGTACTTC. Protein: CASSYGRDDNEQYF.

A single count supports this clone. The rearrangement links TRBV5-1 to TRBJ2-4; D remains unclear. The CDR3 covers 15 residues. Per germline, CDR1 SGHRS and CDR2 YFSETQ. V was clipped by 1 base and J by 2 bases, with 10 bases between them. CDR3 in amino acids: CASSLRGISKNIQYF. CDR3 DNA sequence: TGCGCCAGCAGCTTGCGCGGAATATCCAAAAACATTCAGTACTTC.

This chain joins TRBV7-9 and TRBJ2-7, with 7 positions matching TRBD2. The V gene's germline CDR1 is SEHNR and CDR2 FQNEAQ (reference sequence). This CDR3 has 17 residues. With V trimmed by 5 bases and J by 1 base, 14 bases remained unmatched. The CDR3 sequence is CASSRPQRGSGSYEQYF. The CDR3 nucleotides read TGTGCCAGCAGCCGCCCCCAGCGGGGTTCTGGGTCCTACGAGCAGTACTTC.

This clone was picked up one time. The chain combines TRBV7-8 with TRBJ1-3; 9 bases match TRBD1. This CDR3 spans 15 amino acids. Looked up from germline, CDR1 is SGHVS and CDR2 is FQNEAQ. J was trimmed by 0 bases and V by 5 bases; bases with no gene match: 2. The CDR3 DNA is TGTGCCAGCAGCGAACAGGGGGCCTCTGGAAACACCATATATTTT. Amino acids: CASSEQGASGNTIYF.

The genes are TRBV27 and TRBJ1-4; D gene unclear. Per the germline V gene, CDR1 is MNHEY and CDR2 is SMNVEV (reference sequence). The ends were cut back, 6 bases at V and 6 bases at J, with 8 bases in the middle. The CDR3 is made up of 12 amino acids. The CDR3 sequence: CASRASDEKLFF. CDR3 DNA: TGTGCCAGCAGGGCCAGTGATGAAAAACTGTTTTTT.

The V gene is TRBV2, the J gene TRBJ2-3; a possible D gene is TRBD2 (5 bases). CDR1 and CDR2 from the germline V gene are SNHLY and FYNNEI. The CDR3 runs to 14 residues. The V gene lost 1 base and the J gene lost 4 bases, with 9 bases spanning the gap. CDR3 loop: CASSEGRVADTQYF. The CDR3 nucleotides read TGTGCCAGCAGTGAAGGGCGGGTCGCAGATACGCAGTATTTT.

This chain uses TRBV11-3 with TRBJ2-6, with 8 bases matching TRBD2. The J segment lost 4 bases and the V segment lost 5 bases, leaving 4 bases of the junction unmatched. The length of the CDR3 is 15 residues. Germline-derived CDR1 and CDR2 are SGHNT and YENEEA. The CDR3 here is CASSPGGAGANVLTF. In nucleotides, the CDR3 is TGTGCCAGCAGCCCCGGGGGGGCAGGGGCCAACGTCCTGACTTTC.

In its sample, this clone was seen once. The gene calls are TRBV7-9 and TRBJ1-1, with TRBD1 identical over 7 bases. Per germline, CDR1 SEHNR and CDR2 FQNEAQ (reference sequence). The V gene end was trimmed by 5 bases and the J gene end by 1 base; junction bases not matched to a gene: 4. The CDR3 has 14 residues. The CDR3 DNA sequence: TGTGCCAGCAGCCCTCGGACAGGGAACACTGAAGCTTTCTTT. Protein product: CASSPRTGNTEAFF.

The J gene is TRBJ2-3, the V gene TRBV7-2; D uncertain. The CDR3 totals 12 residues. Germline V gene lookup returns CDR1 SGHTA and CDR2 FQGNSA. V dropped 6 bases and J dropped 1 base, with 5 bases sitting between them. DNA for the CDR3: TGTGCCAGCAGTCCAGGCACAGATACGCAGTATTTT. It yields the protein CASSPGTDTQYF.

This chain joins TRBV11-2 and TRBJ1-5; D gene ambiguous. The CDR3 has 13 residues. Germline loops: CDR1 SGHAT, CDR2 FQNNGV. The V gene lost 5 bases and the J gene lost 5 bases, with 10 bases spanning the gap. CDR3 DNA sequence: TGTGCCAGCAGCAAGCAGGCTGATCAGCCCCAGCATTTT. It specifies CASSKQADQPQHF.